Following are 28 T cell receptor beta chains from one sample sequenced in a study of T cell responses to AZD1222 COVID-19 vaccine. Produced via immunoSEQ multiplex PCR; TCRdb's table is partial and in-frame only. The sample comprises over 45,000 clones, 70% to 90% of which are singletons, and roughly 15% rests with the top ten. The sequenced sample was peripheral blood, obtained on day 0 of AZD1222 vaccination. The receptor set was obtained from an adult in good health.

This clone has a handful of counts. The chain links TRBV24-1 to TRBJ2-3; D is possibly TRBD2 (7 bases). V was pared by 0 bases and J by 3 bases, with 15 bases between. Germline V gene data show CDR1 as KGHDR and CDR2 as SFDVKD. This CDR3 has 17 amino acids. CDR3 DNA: TGTGCCACCAGTGATTTGGGAGGGGGGGCGTTTACAGATACGCAGTATTTT. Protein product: CATSDLGGGAFTDTQYF.

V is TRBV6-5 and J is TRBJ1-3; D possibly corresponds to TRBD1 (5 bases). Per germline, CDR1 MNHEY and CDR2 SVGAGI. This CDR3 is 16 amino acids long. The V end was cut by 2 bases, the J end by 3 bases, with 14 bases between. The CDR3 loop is CASSYGASQGGNTIYF. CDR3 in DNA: TGTGCCAGCAGTTACGGGGCCAGTCAAGGTGGAAACACCATATATTTT.

DNA of the CDR3: TGCGCCAGCAGCCAAGTTAACGGGCAACCGAATTCACCCCTCCACTTT. This translates into CASSQVNGQPNSPLHF. The J gene is TRBJ1-6, the V gene TRBV4-1; no definite D call. Germline lookup yields CDR1 MGHRA and CDR2 YSYEKL. Trimming removed 1 base from V and 7 bases from J, with 14 bases in between. This CDR3 spans 16 amino acids.

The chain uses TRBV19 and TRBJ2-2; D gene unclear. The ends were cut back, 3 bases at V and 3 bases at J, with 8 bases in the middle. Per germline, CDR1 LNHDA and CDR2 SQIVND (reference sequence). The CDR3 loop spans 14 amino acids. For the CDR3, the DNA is TGTGCCAGTAGTATCAAGGTTTACACCGGGGAGCTGTTTTTT. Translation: CASSIKVYTGELFF.

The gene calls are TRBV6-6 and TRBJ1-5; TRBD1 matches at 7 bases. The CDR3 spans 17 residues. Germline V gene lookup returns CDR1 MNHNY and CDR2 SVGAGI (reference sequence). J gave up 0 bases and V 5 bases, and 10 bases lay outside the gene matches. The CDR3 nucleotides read TGTGCCAGCAGTCCCGAGGGACAGAGTTATAGCAATCAGCCCCAGCATTTT. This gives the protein CASSPEGQSYSNQPQHF.

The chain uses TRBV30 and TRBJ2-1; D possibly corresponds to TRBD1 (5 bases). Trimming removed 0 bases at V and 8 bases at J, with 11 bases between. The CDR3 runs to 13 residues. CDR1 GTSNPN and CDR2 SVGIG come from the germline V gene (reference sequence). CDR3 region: CAWSVAGSDEQFF. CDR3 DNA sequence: TGTGCCTGGAGTGTAGCAGGGTCGGATGAGCAGTTCTTC.

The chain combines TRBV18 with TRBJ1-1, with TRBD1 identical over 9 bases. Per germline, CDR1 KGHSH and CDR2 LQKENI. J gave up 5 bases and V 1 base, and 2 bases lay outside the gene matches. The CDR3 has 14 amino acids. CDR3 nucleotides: TGTGCCAGCTCACCACGGGACAGGGTGACTGAAGCTTTCTTT. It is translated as CASSPRDRVTEAFF.

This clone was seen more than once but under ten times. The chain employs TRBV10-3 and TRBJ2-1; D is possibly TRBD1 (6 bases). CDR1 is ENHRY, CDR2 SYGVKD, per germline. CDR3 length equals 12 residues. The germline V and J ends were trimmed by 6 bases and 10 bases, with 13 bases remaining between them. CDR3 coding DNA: TGTGCCATCAGCGACGGGGACACCGAGCAGTTCTTC. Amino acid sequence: CAISDGDTEQFF.

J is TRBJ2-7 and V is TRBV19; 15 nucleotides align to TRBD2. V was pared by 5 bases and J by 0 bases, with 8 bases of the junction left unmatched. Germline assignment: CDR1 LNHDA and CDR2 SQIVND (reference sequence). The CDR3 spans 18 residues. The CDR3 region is CASSSSGTSGGFSYEQYF. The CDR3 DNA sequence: TGTGCCAGTAGTTCCTCCGGGACTAGCGGGGGGTTCTCCTACGAGCAGTACTTC.

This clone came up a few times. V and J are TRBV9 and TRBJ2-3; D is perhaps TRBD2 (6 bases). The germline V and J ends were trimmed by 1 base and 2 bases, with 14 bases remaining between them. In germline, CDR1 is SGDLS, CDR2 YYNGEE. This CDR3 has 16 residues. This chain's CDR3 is CASSVFSRGLTDTQYF. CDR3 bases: TGTGCCAGCAGCGTATTTTCGCGGGGACTCACAGATACGCAGTATTTT.

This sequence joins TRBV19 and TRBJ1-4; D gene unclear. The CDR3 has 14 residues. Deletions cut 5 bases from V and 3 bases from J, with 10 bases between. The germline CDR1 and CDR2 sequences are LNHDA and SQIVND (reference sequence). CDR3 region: CASSETGPNEKLFF. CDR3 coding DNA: TGTGCCAGTAGTGAAACCGGTCCTAATGAAAAACTGTTTTTT.

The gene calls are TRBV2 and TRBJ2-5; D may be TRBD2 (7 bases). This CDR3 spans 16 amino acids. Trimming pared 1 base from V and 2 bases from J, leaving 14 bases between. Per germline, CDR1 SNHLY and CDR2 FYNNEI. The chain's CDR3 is CASSEGGGGWQETQYF. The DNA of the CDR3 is TGTGCCAGCAGTGAAGGCGGGGGCGGTTGGCAAGAGACCCAGTACTTC.

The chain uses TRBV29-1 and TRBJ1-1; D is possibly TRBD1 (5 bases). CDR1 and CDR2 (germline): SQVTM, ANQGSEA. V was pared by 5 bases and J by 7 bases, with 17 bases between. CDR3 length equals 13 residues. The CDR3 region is CSVRIRTHNEAFF. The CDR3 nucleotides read TGCAGCGTTCGGATAAGGACACATAATGAAGCTTTCTTT.

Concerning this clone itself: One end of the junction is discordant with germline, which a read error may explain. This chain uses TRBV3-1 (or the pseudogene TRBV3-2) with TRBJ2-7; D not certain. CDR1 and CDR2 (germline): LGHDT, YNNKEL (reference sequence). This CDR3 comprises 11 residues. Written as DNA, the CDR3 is TGTGCCAGCAGCCAAGGATCTGCCCTATGTTTC. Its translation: CASSQGSALCF.

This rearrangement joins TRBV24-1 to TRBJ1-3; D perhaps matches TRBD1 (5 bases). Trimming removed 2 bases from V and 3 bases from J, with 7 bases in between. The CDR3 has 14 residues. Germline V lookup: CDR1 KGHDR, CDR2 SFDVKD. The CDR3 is CATSDSRDGNTIYF. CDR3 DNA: TGTGCCACCAGTGATTCCAGGGATGGAAACACCATATATTTT.

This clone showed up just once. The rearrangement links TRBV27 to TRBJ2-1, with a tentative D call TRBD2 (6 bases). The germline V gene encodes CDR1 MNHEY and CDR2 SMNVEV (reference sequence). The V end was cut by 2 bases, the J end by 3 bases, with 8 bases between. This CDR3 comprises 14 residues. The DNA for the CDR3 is TGTGCCAGCAGTTTAGCGGGGCACTACAATGAGCAGTTCTTC. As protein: CASSLAGHYNEQFF.

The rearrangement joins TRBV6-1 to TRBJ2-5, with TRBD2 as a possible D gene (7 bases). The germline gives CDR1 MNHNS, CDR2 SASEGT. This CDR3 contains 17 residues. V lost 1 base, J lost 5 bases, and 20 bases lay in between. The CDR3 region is CASSEVGAGASWETQYF. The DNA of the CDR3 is TGTGCCAGCAGTGAAGTGGGCGCGGGGGCTTCTTGGGAGACCCAGTACTTC.

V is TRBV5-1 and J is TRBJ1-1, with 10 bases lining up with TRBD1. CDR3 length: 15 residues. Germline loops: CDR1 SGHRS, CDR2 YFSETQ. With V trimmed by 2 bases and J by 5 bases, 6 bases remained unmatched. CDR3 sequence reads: CASSFFGTGETEAFF. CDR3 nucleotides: TGCGCCAGCAGCTTTTTCGGGACAGGGGAAACTGAAGCTTTCTTT. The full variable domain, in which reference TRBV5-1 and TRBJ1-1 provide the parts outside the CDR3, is KAGVTQTPRYLIKTRGQQVTLSCSPISGHRSVSWYQQTPGQGLQFLFEYFSETQRNKGNFPGRFSGRQFSNSRSEMNVSTLELGDSALYLCASSFFGTGETEAFFGQGTRLTVV.

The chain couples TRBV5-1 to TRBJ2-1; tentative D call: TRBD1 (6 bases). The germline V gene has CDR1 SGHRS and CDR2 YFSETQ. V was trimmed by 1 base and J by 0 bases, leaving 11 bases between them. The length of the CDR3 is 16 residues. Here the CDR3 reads CASSLSRTVSYNEQFF. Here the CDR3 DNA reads TGCGCCAGCAGCTTGTCCCGGACAGTCTCCTACAATGAGCAGTTCTTC.

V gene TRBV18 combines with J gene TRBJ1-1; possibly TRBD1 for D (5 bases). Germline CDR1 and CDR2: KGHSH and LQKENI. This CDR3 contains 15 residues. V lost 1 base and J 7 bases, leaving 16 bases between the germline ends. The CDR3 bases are TGTGCCAGCTCACCACTGGGGGACCAGGTGGTTGAAGCTTTCTTT. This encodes CASSPLGDQVVEAFF.

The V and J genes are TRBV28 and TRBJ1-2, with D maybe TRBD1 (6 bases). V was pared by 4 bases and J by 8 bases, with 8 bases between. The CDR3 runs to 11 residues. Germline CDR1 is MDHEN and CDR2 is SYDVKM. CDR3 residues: CASSWGRGYTF. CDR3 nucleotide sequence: TGTGCCAGCAGTTGGGGGCGCGGCTACACCTTC.

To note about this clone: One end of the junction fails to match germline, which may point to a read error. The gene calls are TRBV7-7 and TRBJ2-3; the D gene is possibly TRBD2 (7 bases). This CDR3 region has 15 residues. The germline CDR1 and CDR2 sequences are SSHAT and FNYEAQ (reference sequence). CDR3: CASSLGGRRTDTQYF. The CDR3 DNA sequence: TGTGCTAGCAGCTTGGGGGGGCGCAGGACAGATACGCAGTATTTT.

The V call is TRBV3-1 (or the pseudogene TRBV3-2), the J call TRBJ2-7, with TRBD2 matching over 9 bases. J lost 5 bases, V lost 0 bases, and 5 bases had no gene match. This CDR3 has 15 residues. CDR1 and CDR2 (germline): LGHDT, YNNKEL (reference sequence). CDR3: CASSQDSSGAHEQYF. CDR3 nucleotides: TGTGCCAGCAGCCAAGACTCTAGCGGGGCCCACGAGCAGTACTTC.

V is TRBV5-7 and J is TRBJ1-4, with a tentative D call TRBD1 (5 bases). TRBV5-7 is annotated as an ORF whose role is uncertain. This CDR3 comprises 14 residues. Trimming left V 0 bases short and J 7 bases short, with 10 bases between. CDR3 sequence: CASSLGGVGEKLFF. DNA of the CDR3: TGTGCCAGCAGCTTGGGGGGGGTGGGTGAAAAACTGTTTTTT.

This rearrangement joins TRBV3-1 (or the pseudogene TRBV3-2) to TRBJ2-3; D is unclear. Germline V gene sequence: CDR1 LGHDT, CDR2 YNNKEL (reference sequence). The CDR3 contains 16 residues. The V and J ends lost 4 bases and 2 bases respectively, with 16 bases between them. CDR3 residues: CASSRELSRNTDTQYF. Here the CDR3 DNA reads TGTGCCAGCAGCCGCGAGTTATCGAGGAACACAGATACGCAGTATTTT.

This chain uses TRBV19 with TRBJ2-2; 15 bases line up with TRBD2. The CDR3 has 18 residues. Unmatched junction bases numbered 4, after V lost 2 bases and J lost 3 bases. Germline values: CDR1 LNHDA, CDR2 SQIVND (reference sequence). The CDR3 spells CASSIPGLAGGHTGELFF. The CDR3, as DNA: TGTGCCAGTAGTATACCGGGACTAGCGGGGGGACACACCGGGGAGCTGTTTTTT.

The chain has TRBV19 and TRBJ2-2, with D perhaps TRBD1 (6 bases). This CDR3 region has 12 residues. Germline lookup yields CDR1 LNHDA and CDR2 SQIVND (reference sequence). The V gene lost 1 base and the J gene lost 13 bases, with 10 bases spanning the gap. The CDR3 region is CASSIGQAGLFF. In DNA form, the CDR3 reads TGTGCCAGTAGTATAGGACAGGCGGGGCTGTTTTTT.

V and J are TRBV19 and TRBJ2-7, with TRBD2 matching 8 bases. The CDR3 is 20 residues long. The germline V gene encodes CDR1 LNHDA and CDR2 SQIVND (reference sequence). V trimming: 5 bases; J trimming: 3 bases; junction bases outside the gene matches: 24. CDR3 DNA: TGTGCCAGTAGTCCCGGTTCGGGGCGGGGGGCCCGACCAGGAAACTACGAGCAGTACTTC. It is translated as CASSPGSGRGARPGNYEQYF.